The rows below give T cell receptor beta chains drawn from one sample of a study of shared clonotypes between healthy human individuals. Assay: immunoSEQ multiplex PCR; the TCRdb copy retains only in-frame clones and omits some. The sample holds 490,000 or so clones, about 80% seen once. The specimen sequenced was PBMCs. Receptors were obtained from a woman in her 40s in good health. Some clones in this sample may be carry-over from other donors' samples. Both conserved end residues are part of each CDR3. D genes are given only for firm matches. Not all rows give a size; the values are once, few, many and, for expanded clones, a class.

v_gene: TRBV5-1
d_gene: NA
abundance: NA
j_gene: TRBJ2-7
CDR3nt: TGCGCCAGCAGCTTGATTCTGGGGGCCTACGAGCAGTACTTC
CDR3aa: CASSLILGAYEQYF

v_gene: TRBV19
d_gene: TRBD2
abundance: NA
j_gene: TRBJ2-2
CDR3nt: TGTGCCAGTAGGACTAGCCCCGGGGAGCTGTTTTTT
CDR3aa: CASRTSPGELFF

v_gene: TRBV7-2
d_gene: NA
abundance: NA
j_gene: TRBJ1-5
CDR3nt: TGTGCCAGCAGCTTAGAAGGGGGTAGCAATCAGCCCCAGCATTTT
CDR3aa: CASSLEGGSNQPQHF

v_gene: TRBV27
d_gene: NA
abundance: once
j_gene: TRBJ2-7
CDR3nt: TGTGCCAGCAGTTTACGCGGGCTTGCTGGCGAGCAGTACTTC
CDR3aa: CASSLRGLAGEQYF

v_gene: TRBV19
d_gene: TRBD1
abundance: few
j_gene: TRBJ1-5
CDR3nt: TGTGCCAGTAGTGCGGGACAGGGAGTACAGCCCCAGCATTTT
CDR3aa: CASSAGQGVQPQHF

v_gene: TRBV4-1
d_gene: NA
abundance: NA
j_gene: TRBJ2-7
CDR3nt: TGCGCCAGCACCGACATGGTGGGCGGGGAGGACGAGCAGTACTTC
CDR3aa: CASTDMVGGEDEQYF

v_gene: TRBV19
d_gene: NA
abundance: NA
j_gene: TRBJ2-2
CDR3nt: TGTGCCAGTAGTATTCAGACGAACACCGGGGAGCTGTTTTTT
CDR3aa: CASSIQTNTGELFF

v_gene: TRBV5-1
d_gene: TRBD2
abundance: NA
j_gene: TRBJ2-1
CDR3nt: TGCGCCAGCAGCTTGGAATTCTCCGGGACTACAGAGTTCTTC
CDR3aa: CASSLEFSGTTEFF

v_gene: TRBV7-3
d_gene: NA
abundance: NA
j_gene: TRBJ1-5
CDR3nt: TGTGCCAGCAGTCAAAGCAGGGGAGAGCCCCAGCATTTT
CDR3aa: CASSQSRGEPQHF

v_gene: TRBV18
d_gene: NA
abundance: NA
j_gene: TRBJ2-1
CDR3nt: TGTGCCAGCTCACCATTAGGCATCAATGAGCAGTTCTTC
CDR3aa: CASSPLGINEQFF

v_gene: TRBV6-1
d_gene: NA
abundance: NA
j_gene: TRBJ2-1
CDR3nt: TGTGCCAGCAGGGGTACCGGGACGGCTAACAATGAGCAGTTCTTC
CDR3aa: CASRGTGTANNEQFF

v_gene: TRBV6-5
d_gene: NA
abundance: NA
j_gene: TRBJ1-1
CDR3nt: TGTGCCAGCCGAAGGGAAGGGACCCTGAACACTGAAGCTTTCTTT
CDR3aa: CASRREGTLNTEAFF

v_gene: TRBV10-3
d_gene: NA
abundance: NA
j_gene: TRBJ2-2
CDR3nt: TGTGCCATCAGCTCCGGGCCATCCGGGGAGCTGTTTTTT
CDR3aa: CAISSGPSGELFF

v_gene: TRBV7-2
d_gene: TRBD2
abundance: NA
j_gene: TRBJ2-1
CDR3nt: TGTGCCAGCAGCTTAAGACTAGCGGGGGCCTACAATGAGCAGTTCTTC
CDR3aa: CASSLRLAGAYNEQFF

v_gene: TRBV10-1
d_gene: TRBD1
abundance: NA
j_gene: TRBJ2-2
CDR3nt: TGCGCCAGCACCGACAGGGCTTCGGCCGGGGAGCTGTTTTTT
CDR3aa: CASTDRASAGELFF

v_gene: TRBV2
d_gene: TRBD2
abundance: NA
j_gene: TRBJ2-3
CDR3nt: TGTGCCAGCAGAGGACTAGCGGGATTCACAGATACGCAGTATTTT
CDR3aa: CASRGLAGFTDTQYF

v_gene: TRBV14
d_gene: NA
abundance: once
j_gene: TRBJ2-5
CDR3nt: TGTGCCAGCAGCCTCAGGGTTTGGGAGACCCAGTACTTC
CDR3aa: CASSLRVWETQYF

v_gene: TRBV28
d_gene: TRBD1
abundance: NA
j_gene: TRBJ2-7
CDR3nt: TGTGCCAGCAGTTACGGGACAGGGGGATACGAGCAGTACTTC
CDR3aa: CASSYGTGGYEQYF

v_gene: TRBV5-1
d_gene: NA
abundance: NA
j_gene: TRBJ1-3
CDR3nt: TGCGCCAGCAGCAGAAAGGCAGATGGAAACACCATATATTTT
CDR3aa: CASSRKADGNTIYF

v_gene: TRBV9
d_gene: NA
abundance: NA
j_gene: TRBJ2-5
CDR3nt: TGTGCCAGCAGCGTAGGGGTAGCGGAGGGGGTTGAGACCCAGTACTTC
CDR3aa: CASSVGVAEGVETQYF

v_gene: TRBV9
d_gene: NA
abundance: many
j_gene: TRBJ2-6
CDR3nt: TGTGCCAGCAGCGTAGGAGTCAACTCTGGGGCCAACGTCCTGACTTTC
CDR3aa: CASSVGVNSGANVLTF

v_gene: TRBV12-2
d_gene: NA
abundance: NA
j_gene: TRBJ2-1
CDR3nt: TGTGCAAGTCGCTCCTCAGCGGGAGGGCCCGGCAATGAGCAGTTCTTC
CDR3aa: CASRSSAGGPGNEQFF

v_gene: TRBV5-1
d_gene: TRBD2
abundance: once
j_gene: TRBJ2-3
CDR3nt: TGCGCCAGCAGCTTGGTGGTAGCGGGAGGGCCGGATACGCAGTATTTT
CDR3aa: CASSLVVAGGPDTQYF

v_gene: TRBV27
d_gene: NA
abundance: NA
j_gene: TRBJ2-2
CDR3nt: TGTGCCACCAGGGGCGGGAGGAACACCGGGGAGCTGTTTTTT
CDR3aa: CATRGGRNTGELFF

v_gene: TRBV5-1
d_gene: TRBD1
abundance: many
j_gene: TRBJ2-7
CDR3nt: TGCGCCAGCAGCCCGGACAGGGCGTGGGAGCAGTACTTC
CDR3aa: CASSPDRAWEQYF

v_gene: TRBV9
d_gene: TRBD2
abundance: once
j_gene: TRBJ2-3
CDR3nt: TGTGCCAGCAGCGCCGGACTAGCGGATACTAGCACAGATACGCAGTATTTT
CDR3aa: CASSAGLADTSTDTQYF

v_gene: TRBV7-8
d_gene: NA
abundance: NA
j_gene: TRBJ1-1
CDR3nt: TGTGCCAGCAGCCCTCTGCGGGGGAAGAACACTGAAGCTTTCTTT
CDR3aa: CASSPLRGKNTEAFF

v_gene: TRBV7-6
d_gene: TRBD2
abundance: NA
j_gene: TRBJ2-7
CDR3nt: TGTGCCAGCAGCTTAGGCGGCGGGGGTGCCTACGAGCAGTACTTC
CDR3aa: CASSLGGGGAYEQYF

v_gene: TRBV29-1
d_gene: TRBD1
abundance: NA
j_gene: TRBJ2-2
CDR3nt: TGCAGCGTCGGACAGGTGAACACCGGGGAGCTGTTTTTT
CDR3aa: CSVGQVNTGELFF

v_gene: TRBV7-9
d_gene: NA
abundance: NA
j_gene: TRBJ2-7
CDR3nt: TGTGCCAGCAGCTTAGACGGTATGGGCTTTACCTACGAGCAGTACTTC
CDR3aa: CASSLDGMGFTYEQYF

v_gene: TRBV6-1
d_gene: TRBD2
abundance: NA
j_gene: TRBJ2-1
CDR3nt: TGTGCCAGCAGTGCCGAGGGACTAGGGGGACGGGTTGAGCAGTTCTTC
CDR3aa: CASSAEGLGGRVEQFF

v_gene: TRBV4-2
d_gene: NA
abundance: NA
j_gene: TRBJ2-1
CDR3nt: TGTGCCAGCAGCCAAGTGGCGGCAGGGACTGAGCAGTTCTTC
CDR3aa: CASSQVAAGTEQFF

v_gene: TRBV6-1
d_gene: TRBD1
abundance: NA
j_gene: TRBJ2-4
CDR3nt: TGTGCCAGCAGTGAAGACCGGGACAGGCAAAACATTCAGTACTTC
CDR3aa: CASSEDRDRQNIQYF

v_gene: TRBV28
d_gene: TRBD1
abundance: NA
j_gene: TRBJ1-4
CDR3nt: TGTGCCAGCAGGGGGACAGGGGGGATTGCAACTAATGAAAAACTGTTTTTT
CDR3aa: CASRGTGGIATNEKLFF

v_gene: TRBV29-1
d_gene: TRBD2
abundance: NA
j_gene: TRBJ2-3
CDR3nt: TGCAGCGTTGGAGGACTAGCGGGAGGGGAAGATACGCAGTATTTT
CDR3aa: CSVGGLAGGEDTQYF

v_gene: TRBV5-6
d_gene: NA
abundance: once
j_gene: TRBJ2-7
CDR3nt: TGTGCCAGCAGCAGGAGGGCCGACGAGCAGTACTTC
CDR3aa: CASSRRADEQYF

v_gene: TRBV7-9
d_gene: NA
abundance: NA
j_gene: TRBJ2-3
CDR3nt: TGTGCCAGCAGCCAGATGGCCACAGATACGCAGTATTTT
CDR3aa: CASSQMATDTQYF

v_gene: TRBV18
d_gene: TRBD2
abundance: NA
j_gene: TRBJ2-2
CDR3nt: TGTGCCAGCTCACCACCAGCGGGAGTAAACACCGGGGAGCTGTTTTTT
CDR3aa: CASSPPAGVNTGELFF

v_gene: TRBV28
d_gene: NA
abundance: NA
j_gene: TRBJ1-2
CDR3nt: TGTGCCAGCAGTCCTGTAGGCAGGGCAGGGTATGGCTACACCTTC
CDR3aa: CASSPVGRAGYGYTF

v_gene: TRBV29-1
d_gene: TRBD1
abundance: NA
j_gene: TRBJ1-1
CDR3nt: TGCAGCGTTGAGGACAGGGGCCGATTCGTGAACACTGAAGCTTTCTTT
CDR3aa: CSVEDRGRFVNTEAFF

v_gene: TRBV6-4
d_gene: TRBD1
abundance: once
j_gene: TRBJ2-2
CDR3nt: TGTGCCAGCAGTGACTCAGGGACAGACCGTCCCGGGGAGCTGTTTTTT
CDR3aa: CASSDSGTDRPGELFF

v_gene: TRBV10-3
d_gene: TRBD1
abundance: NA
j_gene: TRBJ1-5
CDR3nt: TGTGCCAGCAGTGGGCAGACAGGGCATAGTCAGCCCCAGCATTTT
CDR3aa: CASSGQTGHSQPQHF

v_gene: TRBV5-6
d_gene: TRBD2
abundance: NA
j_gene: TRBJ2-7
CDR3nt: TGTGCCAGCAGCTTTGCGGGGGGCCACGAGCAGTACTTC
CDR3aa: CASSFAGGHEQYF

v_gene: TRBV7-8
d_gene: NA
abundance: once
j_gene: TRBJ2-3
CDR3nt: TGTGCCAGCAGCTTAGGGGGAGGCCGCACAGATACGCAGTATTTT
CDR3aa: CASSLGGGRTDTQYF

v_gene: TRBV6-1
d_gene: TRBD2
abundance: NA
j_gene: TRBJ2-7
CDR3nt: TGTGCCAGCAGTGAGGGACTAGCCTCCTACGAGCAGTACTTC
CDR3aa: CASSEGLASYEQYF

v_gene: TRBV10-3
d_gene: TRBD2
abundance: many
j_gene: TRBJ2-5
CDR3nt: TGTGCCATCAGTGGGGGGCTAGCGGGACGGGAGACCCAGTACTTC
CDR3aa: CAISGGLAGRETQYF

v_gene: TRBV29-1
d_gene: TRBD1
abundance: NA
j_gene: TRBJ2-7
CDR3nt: TGCAGCGTTCCAACCGGGACAGGACCTTACGAGCAGTACTTC
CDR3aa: CSVPTGTGPYEQYF

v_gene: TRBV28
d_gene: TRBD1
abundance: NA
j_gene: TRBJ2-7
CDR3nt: TGTGCCAGCAGTTCCCACGGGACAGAGGAGCAGTACTTC
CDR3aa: CASSSHGTEEQYF

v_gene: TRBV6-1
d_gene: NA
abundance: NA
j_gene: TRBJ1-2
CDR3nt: TGTGCCAGCAGTACCAACCCCGGTTCCTATGGCTACACCTTC
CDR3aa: CASSTNPGSYGYTF

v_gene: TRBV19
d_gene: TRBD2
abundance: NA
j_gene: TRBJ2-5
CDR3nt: TGTGCCAGTAGTATGTTCCTAGCGGGAGACATAGAGACCCAGTACTTC
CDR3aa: CASSMFLAGDIETQYF

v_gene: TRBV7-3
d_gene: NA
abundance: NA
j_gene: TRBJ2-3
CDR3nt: TGTGCCAGCAGCCCTACTAGGGTTGAGACAGATACGCAGTATTTT
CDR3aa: CASSPTRVETDTQYF

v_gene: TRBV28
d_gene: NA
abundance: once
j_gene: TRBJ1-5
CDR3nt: TGTGCCAGCAGTCCCCTAGGGCAGGGTGGCAATCAGCCCCAGCATTTT
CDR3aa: CASSPLGQGGNQPQHF

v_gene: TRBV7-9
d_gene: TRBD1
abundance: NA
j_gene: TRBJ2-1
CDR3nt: TGTGCCAGCAGCTTAGGTGTCACAGGGGTTGGGGATGAGCAGTTCTTC
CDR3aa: CASSLGVTGVGDEQFF

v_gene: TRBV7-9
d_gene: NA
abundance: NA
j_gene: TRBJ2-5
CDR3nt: TGTGCCAGCAGCTTAGATGGGCGGCACCAAGAGACCCAGTACTTC
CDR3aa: CASSLDGRHQETQYF

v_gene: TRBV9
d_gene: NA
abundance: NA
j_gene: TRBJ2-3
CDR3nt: TGTGCCAGCAGCGTCGGCAGGGCAAACACAGATACGCAGTATTTT
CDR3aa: CASSVGRANTDTQYF

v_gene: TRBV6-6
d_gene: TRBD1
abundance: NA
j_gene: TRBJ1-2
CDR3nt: TGTGCCAGCAGTTTTGGAAGGGACAGGCTCTATGGCTACACCTTC
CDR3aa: CASSFGRDRLYGYTF

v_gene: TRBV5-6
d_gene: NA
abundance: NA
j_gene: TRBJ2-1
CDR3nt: TGTGCCAGCAGCTTACTAGCCCAAAGCTCCTACAATGAGCAGTTCTTC
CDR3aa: CASSLLAQSSYNEQFF